Listed below are T cell receptor beta chains from one sample, sequenced in a study of technical replicates of blood from a handful of donors. Sequencing was performed with immunoSEQ multiplex PCR; in TCRdb, only in-frame clones are kept and a portion is missing. The table records more than 90,000 clones, almost 97% of them present only once. The sequencing sample was made of T cells isolated from PBMCs. The receptor source for this set is a human donor in good health. Each CDR3 is given with its conserved first and last residue. A D gene is named only where the DNA matches it firmly. Not every row has a clone size; where given, it reads once, few, many or a size class.

j_call: TRBJ2-5
v_call: TRBV6-5
clone_size: -
d_call: TRBD1
cdr3_aa: CASRDGTEVKETQYF
cdr3_nt: TGTGCCAGCCGGGACGGGACAGAAGTCAAAGAGACCCAGTACTTC

j_call: TRBJ1-1
v_call: TRBV9
clone_size: -
d_call: TRBD1
cdr3_aa: CASSVGQGNTEAFF
cdr3_nt: TGTGCCAGCAGCGTGGGACAGGGGAACACTGAAGCTTTCTTT

j_call: TRBJ2-4
v_call: TRBV7-2
clone_size: -
d_call: TRBD1
cdr3_aa: CASTTTGDIQYF
cdr3_nt: TGTGCCAGCACCACGACAGGGGACATTCAGTACTTC

j_call: TRBJ2-5
v_call: TRBV28
clone_size: -
d_call: -
cdr3_aa: CASSFPEVLKTQYF
cdr3_nt: TGTGCCAGCAGTTTCCCCGAGGTATTGAAGACCCAGTACTTC

j_call: TRBJ1-3
v_call: TRBV19
clone_size: -
d_call: -
cdr3_aa: CASSIVTLVRRRVGNTIYF
cdr3_nt: TGTGCCAGTAGTATAGTTACCCTGGTCCGGAGACGTGTCGGAAACACCATATATTTT

j_call: TRBJ1-1
v_call: TRBV28
clone_size: -
d_call: -
cdr3_aa: CASSLAQSMNTEAFF
cdr3_nt: TGTGCCAGCAGTTTAGCACAGAGCATGAACACTGAAGCTTTCTTT

j_call: TRBJ1-2
v_call: TRBV5-1
clone_size: -
d_call: TRBD1
cdr3_aa: CASSLEGAGYTF
cdr3_nt: TGCGCCAGCAGCTTGGAGGGGGCTGGCTACACCTTC

j_call: TRBJ2-2
v_call: TRBV30
clone_size: -
d_call: TRBD2
cdr3_aa: CAWSGLAQTGELFF
cdr3_nt: TGTGCCTGGAGTGGACTAGCCCAGACCGGGGAGCTGTTTTTT

j_call: TRBJ2-2
v_call: TRBV14
clone_size: -
d_call: TRBD2
cdr3_aa: CASSLTSAYTGELFF
cdr3_nt: TGTGCCAGCAGCCTAACTAGCGCTTACACCGGGGAGCTGTTTTTT

j_call: TRBJ1-1
v_call: TRBV6-5
clone_size: -
d_call: -
cdr3_aa: CASSYSAGINTEAFF
cdr3_nt: TGTGCCAGCAGTTACTCGGCAGGCATAAACACTGAAGCTTTCTTT

j_call: TRBJ1-1
v_call: TRBV28
clone_size: -
d_call: -
cdr3_aa: CASSQGGGTEAFF
cdr3_nt: TGTGCCAGCAGTCAGGGAGGCGGCACTGAAGCTTTCTTT

j_call: TRBJ1-1
v_call: TRBV25-1
clone_size: -
d_call: TRBD1
cdr3_aa: CASSEPTGGRTEAFF
cdr3_nt: TGTGCCAGCAGTGAGCCGACAGGGGGTAGGACTGAAGCTTTCTTT

j_call: TRBJ1-1
v_call: TRBV7-8
clone_size: once
d_call: TRBD1
cdr3_aa: CASSLVLAGTGEPEAFF
cdr3_nt: TGTGCCAGCAGCTTAGTTCTCGCCGGGACAGGGGAACCTGAAGCTTTCTTT

j_call: TRBJ2-5
v_call: TRBV7-3
clone_size: -
d_call: TRBD2
cdr3_aa: CASSFRGLAGGGETQYF
cdr3_nt: TGTGCCAGCAGCTTCCGGGGACTAGCGGGAGGGGGAGAGACCCAGTACTTC

j_call: TRBJ2-7
v_call: TRBV10-3
clone_size: -
d_call: -
cdr3_aa: CAISGLLSEQYF
cdr3_nt: TGTGCCATCAGTGGCCTTTTGAGCGAGCAGTACTTC

j_call: TRBJ1-2
v_call: TRBV4-1
clone_size: once
d_call: -
cdr3_aa: CASSPTGLSYGYTF
cdr3_nt: TGCGCCAGCAGCCCGACCGGACTTTCCTATGGCTACACCTTC

j_call: TRBJ2-3
v_call: TRBV4-2
clone_size: -
d_call: TRBD2
cdr3_aa: CASSQDLTSGTSTDTQYF
cdr3_nt: TGTGCCAGCAGCCAAGACCTTACTAGCGGAACTAGCACAGATACGCAGTATTTT

j_call: TRBJ2-2
v_call: TRBV27
clone_size: -
d_call: -
cdr3_aa: CASSLARTGELFF
cdr3_nt: TGTGCCAGCAGTTTGGCGAGGACCGGGGAGCTGTTTTTT

j_call: TRBJ1-1
v_call: TRBV6-1
clone_size: -
d_call: -
cdr3_aa: CASSDPNTEAFF
cdr3_nt: TGTGCCAGCAGTGACCCAAACACTGAAGCTTTCTTT

j_call: TRBJ1-1
v_call: TRBV7-8
clone_size: -
d_call: -
cdr3_aa: CASSLAGAREAFF
cdr3_nt: TGTGCCAGCAGCTTAGCGGGGGCAAGAGAAGCTTTCTTT

j_call: TRBJ2-2
v_call: TRBV19
clone_size: -
d_call: TRBD2
cdr3_aa: CASSPPGLAANTGELFF
cdr3_nt: TGTGCCAGTAGCCCCCCGGGACTAGCGGCGAACACCGGGGAGCTGTTTTTT

j_call: TRBJ1-5
v_call: TRBV4-1
clone_size: -
d_call: -
cdr3_aa: CASSQDRVWEQPQHF
cdr3_nt: TGCGCCAGCAGCCAAGATCGAGTATGGGAGCAGCCCCAGCATTTT

j_call: TRBJ2-2
v_call: TRBV12-5
clone_size: -
d_call: TRBD2
cdr3_aa: CASGLVAGGFNTGELFF
cdr3_nt: TGTGCTAGTGGTTTAGTGGCGGGAGGGTTCAACACCGGGGAGCTGTTTTTT

j_call: TRBJ2-1
v_call: TRBV27
clone_size: -
d_call: -
cdr3_aa: CASSLTRSSYNEQFF
cdr3_nt: TGTGCCAGCAGTTTAACCCGGAGCTCCTACAATGAGCAGTTCTTC

j_call: TRBJ1-4
v_call: TRBV27
clone_size: once
d_call: -
cdr3_aa: CASSRDTGNKNEKLFF
cdr3_nt: TGTGCCAGCAGTCGGGACACGGGGAATAAGAATGAAAAACTGTTTTTT

j_call: TRBJ1-5
v_call: TRBV16
clone_size: -
d_call: -
cdr3_aa: CASSLQSHQPQHF
cdr3_nt: TGTGCCAGCAGCCTCCAGTCTCATCAGCCCCAGCATTTT

j_call: TRBJ2-3
v_call: TRBV5-8
clone_size: -
d_call: -
cdr3_aa: CASGQTDTQYF
cdr3_nt: TGTGCCAGCGGACAGACAGATACGCAGTATTTT

j_call: TRBJ2-3
v_call: TRBV7-3
clone_size: -
d_call: TRBD1
cdr3_aa: CASSLRQGGNTDTQYF
cdr3_nt: TGTGCCAGCAGCTTAAGACAGGGGGGGAACACAGATACGCAGTATTTT

j_call: TRBJ2-1
v_call: TRBV18
clone_size: -
d_call: TRBD2
cdr3_aa: CASSPRSGSPNEQFF
cdr3_nt: TGTGCCAGCTCACCTCGTAGCGGGAGCCCCAATGAGCAGTTCTTC

j_call: TRBJ2-1
v_call: TRBV19
clone_size: -
d_call: TRBD2
cdr3_aa: CASSILADDNEQFF
cdr3_nt: TGTGCCAGTAGTATACTAGCGGATGACAATGAGCAGTTCTTC

j_call: TRBJ2-1
v_call: TRBV2
clone_size: once
d_call: TRBD1
cdr3_aa: CASTNPSRGQEQFF
cdr3_nt: TGTGCCAGCACCAATCCGTCCAGGGGGCAGGAGCAGTTCTTC

j_call: TRBJ2-7
v_call: TRBV27
clone_size: -
d_call: -
cdr3_aa: CASSLSGGQPNEQYF
cdr3_nt: TGTGCCAGCAGTTTATCGGGGGGACAGCCCAACGAGCAGTACTTC

j_call: TRBJ1-6
v_call: TRBV10-3
clone_size: -
d_call: TRBD1
cdr3_aa: CAIRQGLNSPLHF
cdr3_nt: TGTGCCATCCGACAGGGCCTTAATTCACCCCTCCACTTT

j_call: TRBJ1-2
v_call: TRBV19
clone_size: -
d_call: -
cdr3_aa: CASSIGSEGYTF
cdr3_nt: TGTGCCAGTAGTATCGGGTCAGAAGGCTACACCTTC

j_call: TRBJ2-7
v_call: TRBV15
clone_size: -
d_call: TRBD1
cdr3_aa: CATSRDLGTGSYEQYF
cdr3_nt: TGTGCCACCAGCAGAGATTTGGGGACAGGATCCTACGAGCAGTACTTC

j_call: TRBJ1-5
v_call: TRBV27
clone_size: -
d_call: TRBD1
cdr3_aa: CASTTGGNQPQHF
cdr3_nt: TGTGCCAGCACCACAGGGGGCAATCAGCCCCAGCATTTT

j_call: TRBJ1-2
v_call: TRBV7-8
clone_size: -
d_call: TRBD1
cdr3_aa: CASSLAQTGSYGYTF
cdr3_nt: TGTGCCAGCAGCTTAGCACAGACAGGGAGCTATGGCTACACCTTC

j_call: TRBJ1-5
v_call: TRBV18
clone_size: once
d_call: -
cdr3_aa: CASSPRGGDQPQHF
cdr3_nt: TGTGCCAGCTCACCGCGGGGGGGGGACCAGCCCCAGCATTTT

j_call: TRBJ1-1
v_call: TRBV5-1
clone_size: -
d_call: TRBD1
cdr3_aa: CASSLLPGTGLTGNTEAFF
cdr3_nt: TGCGCCAGCAGCTTGCTTCCCGGGACAGGATTAACGGGGAACACTGAAGCTTTCTTT

j_call: TRBJ2-2
v_call: TRBV19
clone_size: -
d_call: -
cdr3_aa: CASSVGPQRGELFF
cdr3_nt: TGTGCCAGTAGTGTCGGCCCCCAGCGCGGGGAGCTGTTTTTT

j_call: TRBJ2-5
v_call: TRBV5-1
clone_size: -
d_call: TRBD1
cdr3_aa: CASSLAGQGKWGQYF
cdr3_nt: TGCGCCAGCAGCTTAGCCGGACAGGGAAAGTGGGGGCAGTACTTC

j_call: TRBJ1-5
v_call: TRBV18
clone_size: -
d_call: -
cdr3_aa: CASSPDGGLNQPQHF
cdr3_nt: TGTGCCAGCTCACCAGACGGGGGATTGAATCAGCCCCAGCATTTT

j_call: TRBJ1-1
v_call: TRBV13
clone_size: -
d_call: -
cdr3_aa: CASSPQLQGAFF
cdr3_nt: TGTGCCAGCAGCCCACAGTTACAAGGTGCTTTCTTT

j_call: TRBJ2-1
v_call: TRBV10-3
clone_size: -
d_call: -
cdr3_aa: CAISVSRDNYNEQFF
cdr3_nt: TGTGCCATCAGTGTAAGTCGGGACAACTACAATGAGCAGTTCTTC

j_call: TRBJ1-5
v_call: TRBV4-1
clone_size: -
d_call: -
cdr3_aa: CASSQGDQPQHF
cdr3_nt: TGCGCCAGCAGCCAAGGAGATCAGCCCCAGCATTTT

j_call: TRBJ1-1
v_call: TRBV27
clone_size: -
d_call: -
cdr3_aa: CASSWDWNTEAFF
cdr3_nt: TGTGCCAGCAGTTGGGACTGGAACACTGAAGCTTTCTTT

j_call: TRBJ2-7
v_call: TRBV7-7
clone_size: -
d_call: TRBD1
cdr3_aa: CASSLSTGEFYEQYF
cdr3_nt: TGTGCTAGCAGCTTATCGACAGGGGAATTTTACGAGCAGTACTTC

j_call: TRBJ1-5
v_call: TRBV7-2
clone_size: -
d_call: -
cdr3_aa: CASSSVNQPQHF
cdr3_nt: TGTGCCAGCAGCTCTGTCAATCAGCCCCAGCATTTT

j_call: TRBJ2-2
v_call: TRBV9
clone_size: -
d_call: TRBD2
cdr3_aa: CASSFSGKRESGELFF
cdr3_nt: TGTGCCAGCAGCTTCTCTGGGAAGCGGGAGTCCGGGGAGCTGTTTTTT

j_call: TRBJ1-5
v_call: TRBV10-3
clone_size: -
d_call: TRBD1
cdr3_aa: CAISPTGKNQPQHF
cdr3_nt: TGTGCCATCAGTCCGACAGGGAAGAATCAGCCCCAGCATTTT

j_call: TRBJ2-1
v_call: TRBV19
clone_size: once
d_call: -
cdr3_aa: CASIVRADYNEQFF
cdr3_nt: TGTGCCAGTATCGTCCGCGCCGACTACAATGAGCAGTTCTTC

j_call: TRBJ2-1
v_call: TRBV11-3
clone_size: -
d_call: -
cdr3_aa: CASSLVSTGGGLVGEQFF
cdr3_nt: TGTGCCAGCAGCTTAGTTTCTACTGGGGGGGGCTTGGTTGGTGAGCAGTTCTTC

j_call: TRBJ2-7
v_call: TRBV20-1
clone_size: -
d_call: -
cdr3_aa: CSSEGGNEQYF
cdr3_nt: TGCAGTTCGGAGGGCGGCAACGAGCAGTACTTC

j_call: TRBJ2-7
v_call: TRBV6-1
clone_size: -
d_call: TRBD1
cdr3_aa: CASSIGQGGTYEQYF
cdr3_nt: TGTGCCAGCAGTATTGGACAGGGGGGCACCTACGAGCAGTACTTC

j_call: TRBJ1-1
v_call: TRBV27
clone_size: once
d_call: TRBD1
cdr3_aa: CASSLGQGNTEAFF
cdr3_nt: TGTGCCAGCAGTTTGGGACAGGGGAACACTGAAGCTTTCTTT